This T cell receptor (beta chain) emerged from a study of cytomegalovirus exposure and HLA in healthy donors. Findings and limits, study-wide: In a later analysis, common viral pathogens appeared linked to several of the most significant clusters. Cytomegalovirus-associated TCR beta chains were listed, numbering approximately 150. Most observed TCR sequences were rare, whereas some public TCRs were detected in many donors.

This clone was observed a few times. What it binds is unknown. PCR primers comprised 60 Vbeta and 13 Jbeta primers. TCRdb's copy holds only in-frame clones and misses some; the assay was immunoSEQ multiplex PCR. The table lists approximately 250,000 clones, roughly 78% of them singletons. The CDR3 contains 16 residues. V was pared by 3 bases and J by 0 bases, with 13 bases between. Looked up from germline, CDR1 is SGDLS and CDR2 is YYNGEE. The origin of this receptor is a boy aged 5-17 years in good health and CMV-seronegative. Sequencing input: PBMCs. The chain uses TRBV9 and TRBJ2-1; tentative D call: TRBD2 (5 bases). CDR3 loop: CASSGGTSISYNEQFF. CDR3 in DNA: TGTGCCAGCAGCGGGGGAACTAGTATCTCCTACAATGAGCAGTTCTTC.